This T cell receptor beta chain was recovered during a study of beta chain features in type 1 diabetes. Broader study findings: VDJ junctions from type 1 diabetes patients carried fewer insertions and larger deletions. Type 1 diabetes patients had moderately but significantly shorter TCRB CDR3s in all four CD4+ subsets. Cells expressing TCR highly could be over-represented by cDNA sequencing. Any role of HLA type in TCRB rearrangement remained unresolved here.

As every portion of the isolated RNA was reverse transcribed, the sequencing read expressed TCRB transcripts. Clones were sequenced by immunoSEQ multiplex PCR, and TCRdb holds only the in-frame ones, with some missing. Of around 160,000 clones detected, roughly 9% appear once; the ten largest clones hold about 0.75%. Each of the CD4+ naive, central memory, regulatory and stem cell-like memory populations was sorted via CD45RO/CCR7/CD25/CD127/CD95/CD27. Turning to this clone: The antigen is not known.

V shed 6 bases and J 4 bases; nucleotides not matched to a gene: 8. The CDR3 length is 14 residues. The V gene's germline CDR1 is SGHTA and CDR2 FQGNSA. This receptor was taken from a woman younger than 45 with type 1 diabetes. Sequencing was done on a sample of central memory CD4+ T cells from blood. The chain links TRBV7-2 to TRBJ1-2; 7 nucleotides agree with TRBD1. The CDR3 here is CASSSGQPIYGYTF. In nucleotides, the CDR3 is TGTGCCAGCAGTTCGGGACAGCCGATCTATGGCTACACCTTC.